One and the same sample provided the 23 T cell receptor beta chains below, sequenced in a study of OX40 agonist ivuxolimab in advanced cancers. Here immunoSEQ multiplex PCR was the method, and the copy in TCRdb shows in-frame clones only, minus some. The sample lists 70,000 or so clones; roughly 86% were seen once. The sample in question was CD4+ or CD8+ T cells sorted from blood, obtained in a trial of the OX40 agonist ivuxolimab. These receptors all stem from an adult with an advanced solid tumor such as melanoma, head and neck, liver or kidney cancer.

The chain combines TRBV9 with TRBJ2-5, with 7 bases identical to TRBD2. Trimming at V came to 0 bases and at J to 5 bases, leaving 10 bases not matched to a gene. CDR3 size: 16 residues. Germline V gives CDR1 SGDLS, CDR2 YYNGEE. The CDR3 DNA is TGTGCCAGCAGCGTAGGGGGAGGGTGGACGTCCGAGACCCAGTACTTC. It encodes CASSVGGGWTSETQYF. Filled out from reference TRBV9 and TRBJ2-5, the complete variable domain reads DSGVTQTPKHLITATGQRVTLRCSPRSGDLSVYWYQQSLDQGLQFLIQYYNGEERAKGNILERFSAQQFPDLHSELNLSSLELGDSALYFCASSVGGGWTSETQYFGPGTRLLVL.

This sequence joins TRBV7-9 and TRBJ2-7; D call uncertain. Between the trimmed V and J ends, which lost 8 bases and 2 bases, there was a span of 13 bases. The germline V gene has CDR1 SEHNR and CDR2 FQNEAQ (reference sequence). This CDR3 spans 13 amino acids. The CDR3: CASSKGTTYEQYF. CDR3 nucleotide sequence: TGTGCCAGCTCCAAGGGCACCACCTACGAGCAGTACTTC. Based on the CDR3 plus reference TRBV7-9 and TRBJ2-7, the full variable domain is DTGVSQNPRHKITKRGQNVTFRCDPISEHNRLYWYRQTLGQGPEFLTYFQNEAQLEKSRLLSDRFSAERPKGSFSTLEIQRTEQGDSAMYLCASSKGTTYEQYFGPGTRLTVT.

The V and J genes are TRBV5-6 and TRBJ2-3; TRBD1 is a possible D gene (5 bases). Trimming stripped 6 bases from V and 0 bases from J, with 11 bases between. CDR1 SGHDT and CDR2 YYEEEE come from the germline V gene. The CDR3 extends over 14 amino acids. CDR3 in amino acids: CASTPGFSTDTQYF. The CDR3 region has the DNA TGTGCCAGCACGCCAGGGTTTAGCACAGATACGCAGTATTTT.

This clone was recorded a few times. V and J are TRBV5-1 and TRBJ1-5; 8 bases match TRBD1. With V trimmed by 4 bases and J by 3 bases, 6 bases remained unmatched. The V gene's germline CDR1 is SGHRS and CDR2 YFSETQ. The CDR3 loop spans 15 amino acids. Written as DNA, the CDR3 is TGCGCCAGCAGCAGAGGGGGACAGGCCAATCAGCCCCAGCATTTT. It translates to CASSRGGQANQPQHF.

This clone was observed a few times. This rearrangement joins TRBV28 to TRBJ2-2; 7 nucleotides align to TRBD1. Germline V gene sequence: CDR1 MDHEN, CDR2 SYDVKM. The CDR3 contains 15 residues. The V and J ends lost 5 bases and 5 bases, in that order; junction bases with no gene match: 8. The CDR3 region is CASSRQGRRTGELFF. The CDR3 bases are TGTGCCAGCAGTCGACAGGGACGGAGGACCGGGGAGCTGTTTTTT.

The chain combines TRBV10-3 with TRBJ1-1, with D possibly TRBD1 on 6 matching bases. This CDR3 region has 16 residues. The V end lost 2 bases, the J end lost 4 bases, and 17 bases lay between the germline ends. Germline-derived CDR1 and CDR2 are ENHRY and SYGVKD. The CDR3 region has the DNA TGTGCCATCAGTGAGGCGAAGGGGGGAGTTATCACTGAAGCTTTCTTT. Amino acid sequence: CAISEAKGGVITEAFF.

This clone was seen once. This chain joins TRBV5-1 and TRBJ2-3, with 8 bases identical to TRBD1. The CDR3 has 16 amino acids. Germline lookup yields CDR1 SGHRS and CDR2 YFSETQ. V lost 4 bases, J lost 0 bases, and 7 bases stayed unmatched. For the CDR3, the DNA is TGCGCCAGCAGCACCCGGACAGGGACTAGCACAGATACGCAGTATTTT. It translates to CASSTRTGTSTDTQYF. The complete variable domain, with remaining parts taken from reference TRBV5-1 and TRBJ2-3, reads KAGVTQTPRYLIKTRGQQVTLSCSPISGHRSVSWYQQTPGQGLQFLFEYFSETQRNKGNFPGRFSGRQFSNSRSEMNVSTLELGDSALYLCASSTRTGTSTDTQYFGPGTRLTVL.

This chain joins TRBV27 and TRBJ1-1; D remains ambiguous. Per germline, CDR1 MNHEY and CDR2 SMNVEV (reference sequence). The CDR3 length is 11 residues. Trimming pared 5 bases from V and 1 base from J, leaving 2 bases between. Here the CDR3 DNA reads TGTGCCAGCAGTCAGAACACTGAAGCTTTCTTT. This encodes CASSQNTEAFF.

The J gene is TRBJ2-5, the V gene TRBV19; a possible D gene is TRBD2 (5 bases). This CDR3 contains 14 residues. Germline V gives CDR1 LNHDA, CDR2 SQIVND (reference sequence). V lost 8 bases, J lost 7 bases, and 20 bases lay in between. CDR3 loop: CASWSGAPLGTQYF. The CDR3 region has the DNA TGTGCCAGTTGGAGCGGCGCACCTCTCGGGACCCAGTACTTC. Complete variable domain (other parts from reference TRBV19 and TRBJ2-5): DGGITQSPKYLFRKEGQNVTLSCEQNLNHDAMYWYRQDPGQGLRLIYYSQIVNDFQKGDIAEGYSVSREKKESFPLTVTSAQKNPTAFYLCASWSGAPLGTQYFGPGTRLLVL.

DNA for the CDR3: TGTGCCAGCTCACCACCGGCGAGACAGGGGGCATACGAGCAGTACTTC. Protein sequence: CASSPPARQGAYEQYF. V and J are TRBV18 and TRBJ2-7, with 10 bases aligning to TRBD1. Germline V CDR1 and CDR2: KGHSH, LQKENI. The CDR3 consists of 16 residues. Trimming removed 0 bases from V and 4 bases from J; junction bases left unmatched: 6.

This chain uses TRBV5-5 with TRBJ2-5, with TRBD2 matching over 8 bases. CDR3 length: 15 amino acids. Germline loops: CDR1 SGHKS, CDR2 YYEKEE (reference sequence). With 0 bases clipped from V and 4 bases from J, the junction kept 5 bases outside the gene matches. For the CDR3, the DNA is TGTGCCAGCAGCTTGGTTGCGGGGGGCGGAGAGACCCAGTACTTC. This translates into CASSLVAGGGETQYF.

The gene calls are TRBV6-1 and TRBJ2-7; 7 positions agree with TRBD1. Germline V gene data show CDR1 as MNHNS and CDR2 as SASEGT. The V segment lost 6 bases and the J segment 2 bases; nucleotides outside the gene matches: 10. The CDR3 loop spans 15 amino acids. CDR3 in amino acids: CASRLGTASTYEQYF. CDR3 coding DNA: TGTGCCAGCAGACTAGGGACAGCCTCTACCTACGAGCAGTACTTC.

This sequence joins TRBV28 and TRBJ2-1, with TRBD2 matching 11 bases. V trimming: 5 bases; J trimming: 4 bases; junction bases outside the gene matches: 7. The CDR3 runs 16 residues. From germline, CDR1 is MDHEN and CDR2 SYDVKM. CDR3 nucleotide sequence: TGTGCCAGCAGTATAGGGACTAGCGGACAGTACAATGAGCAGTTCTTC. Translation gives CASSIGTSGQYNEQFF.

V and J are TRBV7-2 and TRBJ1-3; no clear D. The CDR3 is made up of 14 amino acids. V lost 2 bases and J 0 bases, leaving 5 bases between the germline ends. The germline CDR1 and CDR2 sequences are SGHTA and FQGNSA. The chain's CDR3 is CASSLSPSGNTIYF. The CDR3 coding sequence is TGTGCCAGCAGCTTAAGTCCCTCTGGAAACACCATATATTTT.

The V call is TRBV5-4, the J call TRBJ2-3; D unclear. This CDR3 spans 14 amino acids. Germline-derived CDR1 and CDR2 are SGHNT and YYREEE (reference sequence). Deletions cut 1 base from V and 1 base from J, with 7 bases between. The CDR3 region has the DNA TGTGCCAGCAGCTTGAATCTAGGCACAGATACGCAGTATTTT. Its protein product is CASSLNLGTDTQYF.

DNA for the CDR3: TGTGCCAGCAGCAGCGTCGGGTACACCATATATTTT. This translates into CASSSVGYTIYF. This sequence joins TRBV28 and TRBJ1-3; D remains ambiguous. CDR1 and CDR2 (germline): MDHEN, SYDVKM. The V gene lost 6 bases and the J gene lost 8 bases, with 11 bases spanning the gap. The CDR3 sequence is 12 residues long. The full variable domain, with the rest looked up from reference TRBV28 and TRBJ1-3, is DVKVTQSSRYLVKRTGEKVFLECVQDMDHENMFWYRQDPGLGLRLIYFSYDVKMKEKGDIPEGYSVSREKKERFSLILESASTNQTSMYLCASSSVGYTIYFGEGSWLTVV.

This sequence joins TRBV29-1 and TRBJ1-5; tentative D call: TRBD1 (5 bases). Trimming removed 3 bases from V and 4 bases from J, with 10 bases in between. CDR3 length: 13 amino acids. Germline V CDR1 and CDR2: SQVTM, ANQGSEA. DNA of the CDR3: TGCAGCGTTGAGGGTGGGACGAATCAGCCCCAGCATTTT. Amino acids: CSVEGGTNQPQHF.

This clone came up once. V gene TRBV11-3 combines with J gene TRBJ2-2, with TRBD1 identical over 10 bases. This CDR3 region has 16 residues. The germline V gene has CDR1 SGHNT and CDR2 YENEEA. Trimming removed 3 bases from V and 4 bases from J; junction bases left unmatched: 5. The CDR3 loop reads CASSFRTGGSTGELFF. CDR3 sequence (DNA): TGTGCCAGCAGCTTTCGGACAGGGGGTTCCACCGGGGAGCTGTTTTTT.

This clone was seen only once. This chain connects TRBV7-2 to TRBJ2-2; TRBD2 matches at 14 bases. Trimming cost V 1 base and J 0 bases; bases outside gene matches: 1. CDR1 and CDR2 (germline): SGHTA, FQGNSA. CDR3 length equals 18 residues. The CDR3 DNA reads TGTGCCAGCAGCTTAGGACTAGCGGGAGGGTCGAACACCGGGGAGCTGTTTTTT. Translating gives CASSLGLAGGSNTGELFF.

The chain joins TRBV7-2 to TRBJ1-2; D is unclear. This CDR3 has 13 residues. Germline CDR1 reads SGHTA; CDR2 reads FQGNSA. The germline V and J ends were trimmed by 6 bases and 4 bases, with 12 bases remaining between them. The CDR3 region has the DNA TGTGCCAGCAGTAGGCGGGAATCCTATGGCTACACCTTC. Protein: CASSRRESYGYTF.

CDR3 DNA: TGTGCCATCAGGACCGGGAGCGACGGGACAGGGGGGCGTACAGGGGGGTCACCCCTCCACTTT. Protein: CAIRTGSDGTGGRTGGSPLHF. This chain uses TRBV10-3 with TRBJ1-6; 11 positions match TRBD1. The germline gives CDR1 ENHRY, CDR2 SYGVKD. The CDR3 sequence is 21 residues long. V was pared by 6 bases and J by 10 bases, with 26 bases of the junction left unmatched.

V is TRBV28 and J is TRBJ2-7; 10 bases are shared with TRBD1. Germline V gives CDR1 MDHEN, CDR2 SYDVKM. The CDR3 is made up of 14 amino acids. With V trimmed by 8 bases and J by 7 bases, 11 bases remained unmatched. As DNA, the CDR3 is TGTGCCAGCGTGACCCGGGACAGGGGTAATGAGCAGTACTTC. This translates into CASVTRDRGNEQYF.

V usage is TRBV7-4 and J usage is TRBJ1-2, with TRBD1 as a possible D gene (5 bases). In germline, CDR1 is SGHVT, CDR2 SQSDAQ. The CDR3 sequence is 13 residues long. Trimming pared 6 bases from V and 4 bases from J, leaving 12 bases between. The CDR3 DNA reads as TGTGCCAGCAGTATCGGACAAGTCTATGGCTACACCTTC. It encodes CASSIGQVYGYTF.